The 18 T cell receptor beta chains reported below all come from one sample, sequenced in a study of T cells in Graves' hyperthyroidism and ophthalmopathy (dated by TCRdb to the late 2010s). The library relied on multiplex PCR. Sequenced on an Illumina HiSeq 2000. Amplification of TCR beta CDR3 regions was carried out from RNA transcripts. For the first round of RT-PCR on the TCR CDR3, the HTBI primer set was used together with the Qiagen OneStep RT-PCR kit. TCRdb itself trimmed the public reads at Q25 with fastp, ran MiXCR and retained productive beta chains. For every CDR3 protein sequence, its rows merge into one entry that carries the most common genes and DNA. The sample includes around 200,000 distinct CDR3 sequences, with around 17% observed a single time. The top ten constitute just under 45% of the sample. The material sequenced was blood. The receptors were sampled from a man in his forties with Graves' hyperthyroidism.

This clonotype was seen at least ten times. V is TRBV30 and J is TRBJ2-1; 8 bases fit TRBD2. The germline CDR1 and CDR2 sequences are GTSNPN and SVGIG (reference sequence). This CDR3 has 14 residues. J lost 6 bases, V lost 4 bases, and 8 bases had no gene match. The CDR3 bases are TGTGCCTGGACCCCACGGGGGGGGGTCAATGAGCAGTTCTTC. As protein: CAWTPRGGVNEQFF.

V gene TRBV30 combines with J gene TRBJ1-5; D gene unclear. Germline lookup yields CDR1 GTSNPN and CDR2 SVGIG (reference sequence). The CDR3 is 15 residues long. The V end lost 0 bases, the J end lost 0 bases, and 9 bases lay between the germline ends. The CDR3 nucleotides read TGTGCCTGGAGTGTACTTGGCTATAGCAATCAGCCCCAGCATTTT. Translating it yields CAWSVLGYSNQPQHF.

Turning to this clonotype: A clone one base away is much larger, so this may be a read error. The rearrangement uses TRBV6-1 and TRBJ1-5; TRBD1 might be the D (5 bases). In germline, CDR1 is MNHNS, CDR2 SASEGT. There are 16 residues in the CDR3. CDR3 DNA sequence: TGTGCCAGCAGAAAGGGACCGAATTATAGCAGTCAGCCCCAGCATTTT. Amino acid sequence: CASRKGPNYSSQPQHF.

This clonotype was recorded many times. The chain is built from TRBV7-2 and TRBJ2-5; D gene unclear. The length of the CDR3 is 15 residues. CDR1 SGHTA and CDR2 FQGNSA come from the germline V gene. V was cut by 1 base and J by 2 bases, with 11 bases left in between. CDR3 nucleotides: TGTGCCAGCAGCTTAGGGTTCGCAGCTCAAGAGACCCAGTACTTC. This codes for CASSLGFAAQETQYF.

The V gene is TRBV20-1, the J gene TRBJ2-5; possible D gene TRBD2, 7 bases. The CDR3 runs to 16 residues. The V gene's germline CDR1 is DFQATT and CDR2 SNEGSKA (reference sequence). V lost 6 bases and J lost 4, with 24 bases in between. CDR3 DNA: TGCAGTGCCTCACCACGAGGGGGGGTATTCGGAGAGACCCAGTACTTC. Encoded protein: CSASPRGGVFGETQYF.

The chain carries TRBV7-2 and TRBJ2-3; unclear D gene. Germline values: CDR1 SGHTA, CDR2 FQGNSA. The CDR3 is made up of 14 amino acids. With 3 bases removed from V and 1 base from J, the gap between germline ends came to 8 bases. CDR3: CASSLLTGTDTQYF. As DNA, the CDR3 is TGTGCCAGCAGCTTGCTCACTGGCACAGATACGCAGTATTTT.

The chain uses TRBV7-2 and TRBJ2-1, with D hard to call. This CDR3 is 15 amino acids long. Germline lookup yields CDR1 SGHTA and CDR2 FQGNSA. Trimming left V 4 bases short and J 0 bases short, with 10 bases between. CDR3 loop: CASSSYISSYNEQFF. In DNA, the CDR3 is TGTGCCAGCAGCTCGTACATTAGCTCCTACAATGAGCAGTTCTTC.

This clonotype was seen more than once but under ten times. The chain links TRBV5-1 to TRBJ1-1; D call uncertain. With 5 bases removed from V and 1 base from J, the gap between germline ends came to 9 bases. The CDR3 is 13 amino acids. From germline, CDR1 is SGHRS and CDR2 YFSETQ. The CDR3 spells CASRVEGNTEAFF. The CDR3 DNA reads TGCGCCAGCAGAGTGGAGGGGAACACTGAAGCTTTCTTT. Looking up the rest from reference TRBV5-1 and TRBJ1-1 gives the full variable domain: KAGVTQTPRYLIKTRGQQVTLSCSPISGHRSVSWYQQTPGQGLQFLFEYFSETQRNKGNFPGRFSGRQFSNSRSEMNVSTLELGDSALYLCASRVEGNTEAFFGQGTRLTVV.

The V call is TRBV10-2, the J call TRBJ2-5, with TRBD2 matching over 9 bases. CDR3 length equals 14 residues. Trimming at V came to 5 bases and at J to 1 base, leaving 2 bases not matched to a gene. Germline CDR1 WSHSY, CDR2 SAAADI. The CDR3 here is CASSPTSGQETQYF. The CDR3 DNA is TGCGCCAGCAGTCCGACTAGCGGCCAAGAGACCCAGTACTTC.

This clonotype showed up many times. The chain joins TRBV4-2 to TRBJ2-2; no reliable D call. The germline V gene encodes CDR1 LGHNA and CDR2 YNFKEQ. The CDR3 has 13 residues. V was trimmed by 2 bases and J by 4 bases, leaving 5 bases between them. CDR3 bases: TGTGCCAGCAGCCAACACTTCACCGGGGAGCTGTTTTTT. Protein sequence: CASSQHFTGELFF.

This clonotype was observed a handful of times. V gene TRBV7-2 combines with J gene TRBJ2-5, with TRBD2 matching 9 bases. V lost 3 bases, J lost 1 base, and 6 bases stayed unmatched. Per the germline V gene, CDR1 is SGHTA and CDR2 is FQGNSA. This CDR3 is 16 amino acids long. CDR3 protein: CASSFGASGVQETQYF. In nucleotides, the CDR3 is TGTGCCAGCAGCTTCGGCGCTAGCGGGGTCCAAGAGACCCAGTACTTC.

This clonotype has a count of ten or more. The genes are TRBV12-3 or TRBV12-4 and TRBJ2-5; TRBD2 is a possible D gene (6 bases). V lost 1 base to trimming and J lost 0 bases, with 6 bases between them. This CDR3 region has 14 residues. The CDR3 coding sequence is TGTGCCAGCAGTTTAGGGGGGGACCAAGAGACCCAGTACTTC. This sequence encodes CASSLGGDQETQYF.

In this sample, this clonotype turned up many times. The chain's CDR3 is CASSLGQGRNEQFF. CDR3 DNA: TGTGCCAGCAGCCTGGGACAGGGACGCAATGAGCAGTTCTTC. The chain couples TRBV7-9 to TRBJ2-1; TRBD1 matches at 9 bases. With 5 bases clipped from V and 6 bases from J, the junction kept 5 bases outside the gene matches. Germline CDR1 is SEHNR and CDR2 is FQNEAQ (reference sequence). CDR3 length: 14 residues.

This clonotype occurred many times. The chain uses TRBV27 and TRBJ1-2; the D gene is possibly TRBD1 (5 bases). CDR3 length: 14 amino acids. V lost 2 bases to trimming and J lost 4 bases, with 11 bases between them. Looked up from germline, CDR1 is MNHEY and CDR2 is SMNVEV (reference sequence). The CDR3 bases are TGTGCCAGCAGTTTACTTCAGGGCGGCTATGGCTACACCTTC. This codes for CASSLLQGGYGYTF.

This clonotype has only a few counts. This rearrangement joins TRBV20-1 to TRBJ1-4, with D hard to call. V gave up 2 bases and J gave up 7 bases, with 5 bases separating them. The CDR3 is 11 residues long. CDR1 and CDR2 (germline): DFQATT, SNEGSKA (reference sequence). The CDR3 bases are TGCAGTGCTAGAAACGGTGAAAAACTGTTTTTT. Protein sequence: CSARNGEKLFF.

The genes are TRBV7-3 and TRBJ2-7; D is perhaps TRBD1 (6 bases). CDR3 size: 13 residues. Germline V gives CDR1 SGHTA, CDR2 FQGTGA. V lost 5 bases to trimming and J lost 6 bases, with 14 bases between them. CDR3 DNA sequence: TGTGCCAGCAGCCAAGGAACAGGGCTCGAGCAGTACTTC. It specifies CASSQGTGLEQYF.

The chain has TRBV4-2 and TRBJ2-3; 8 nucleotides line up with TRBD2. CDR1 and CDR2 from the germline V gene are LGHNA and YNFKEQ. The CDR3 is made up of 16 amino acids. With V trimmed by 3 bases and J by 2 bases, 7 bases remained unmatched. The CDR3 DNA reads as TGTGCCAGCAGCCAGCCCGCGGGGGGAATCACAGATACGCAGTATTTT. Its translation is CASSQPAGGITDTQYF.

The chain uses TRBV5-1 and TRBJ2-2, with 8 bases fitting TRBD1. J was trimmed by 4 bases and V by 1 base; bases with no gene match: 9. The V gene's germline CDR1 is SGHRS and CDR2 YFSETQ. CDR3 length equals 17 residues. The chain's CDR3 is CASSLRVRQGTTGELFF. The DNA for the CDR3 is TGCGCCAGCAGCTTGAGGGTGAGACAGGGGACCACCGGGGAGCTGTTTTTT.